This entry features one T cell receptor (beta chain) sequence. Its antigen is still unknown. CD45RO-negative, CCR7-selected cells formed the naive CD8 fraction, which excluded terminally differentiated effector memory CD45RA+ cells. Germline CDR1 reads SGHDT; CDR2 reads YYEEEE. The junction had 8 bases not matched to a gene; V was cut back by 0 bases and J by 6 bases. The CDR3 sequence is 17 residues long. This record comes from a study of shared clonotypes between healthy human individuals. The study's findings and limits: Shared clonotypes: about 5% naive CD4, around 4% naive CD8, under 2.5% memory CD4, around 0.4% memory CD8.

Replicate PCRs from sorted subsets contained approximately 220 ng DNA, which is around 30,000 T cell genomes. Repertoires were generated with immunoSEQ multiplex PCR, while TCRdb's copy carries only in-frame clones and drops some. Among about 2.2 million clones listed, just over 90% were seen once. This chain joins TRBV5-6 and TRBJ2-1, with 11 bases aligning to TRBD2. Sequencing input: naive CD8+ T cells from PBMCs. This sequence originates from a man aged 18 to 35 in good health. Some clones in this sample may be carry-over from other donors' samples. The CDR3 region has the DNA TGTGCCAGCAGCTTGGGGGCTAGCGGGAGGCTCAGCAATGAGCAGTTCTTC. Encoded protein: CASSLGASGRLSNEQFF.